Listed here are 32 T cell receptor beta chains from one sample, sequenced in a study of CD8+ T cells in alopecia areata. Extraction and reverse transcription of RNA yielded cDNA as the sequencing template. The repertoire was sequenced with immunoSEQ multiplex PCR; TCRdb's copy has only in-frame clones and lacks some. The sample has a few hundred thousand clones, more than 45% seen once. As for treatment: oral pan-JAK inhibitor, 5-10 mg twice daily. Sequencing was performed on CD4+ T cells sorted from blood, taken at week 4, from a patient treated with tofacitinib. The receptors here all came from a human donor with alopecia areata.

This clone was seen only a few times. This chain joins TRBV7-2 and TRBJ2-5, with no clear D. TRBJ2-7 matches the DNA end more closely, so the J call is doubtful. In germline, CDR1 is SGHTA, CDR2 FQGNSA. The CDR3 covers 13 residues. Here the CDR3 reads CASSFEQSYEQYF. CDR3 nucleotides: TGTGCCAGCAGCTTTGAACAGTCCTACGAGCAGTACTTC.

This clone has a single count. This chain links TRBV5-4 with TRBJ2-1; 9 bases map to TRBD1. CDR1 is SGHNT, CDR2 YYREEE, per germline (reference sequence). Losses at the gene ends were 5 bases for V and 9 bases for J; bases not matched to a gene: 12. The CDR3 is made up of 15 amino acids. The CDR3 DNA reads TGTGCCAGCAGTACCTCGGGACAGGGAAGAGGTGAGCAGTTCTTC. Translating gives CASSTSGQGRGEQFF.

The chain is built from TRBV19 and TRBJ2-6, with D possibly matching TRBD1 (5 bases). The V end lost 7 bases, the J end lost 0 bases, and 13 bases lay between the germline ends. Germline CDR1 and CDR2: LNHDA and SQIVND (reference sequence). CDR3 size: 16 residues. CDR3 sequence (DNA): TGTGCCAGTATAGATCAGGGTACCTCTGGGGCCAACGTCCTGACTTTC. As protein: CASIDQGTSGANVLTF.

This sequence joins TRBV6-6 and TRBJ1-3; D not certain. Per the germline V gene, CDR1 is MNHNY and CDR2 is SVGAGI (reference sequence). Trimming stripped 5 bases from V and 2 bases from J, with 7 bases between. This CDR3 has 13 amino acids. DNA of the CDR3: TGTGCCAGCAGTGATCTAGCTGGAAACACCATATATTTT. This encodes CASSDLAGNTIYF.

This clone has only a few counts. This sequence joins TRBV29-1 and TRBJ2-2, with a tentative D call TRBD2 (5 bases). V lost 4 bases and J lost 7, with 10 bases in between. Germline values: CDR1 SQVTM, CDR2 ANQGSEA. This CDR3 is built from 12 residues. CDR3 in amino acids: CSVGLAGGELFF. CDR3 in DNA: TGCAGCGTTGGGCTAGCTGGCGGGGAGCTGTTTTTT.

This clone was seen a few times. This chain connects TRBV5-6 to TRBJ1-2; 7 positions match TRBD1. Germline CDR1 reads SGHDT; CDR2 reads YYEEEE. The CDR3 length is 14 residues. Trimming at V came to 4 bases and at J to 3 bases, leaving 6 bases not matched to a gene. The DNA of the CDR3 is TGTGCCAGCAGCGGGTACGACAGGGACTATGGCTACACCTTC. Protein: CASSGYDRDYGYTF.

This clone was recorded a few times. The chain joins TRBV10-3 to TRBJ1-6; D call uncertain. The V end lost 6 bases, the J end lost 2 bases, and 14 bases lay between the germline ends. CDR1 and CDR2 (germline): ENHRY, SYGVKD. CDR3 length equals 16 residues. CDR3 protein: CAISDDLSTYNSPLHF. CDR3 DNA: TGTGCCATCAGCGACGACCTGAGTACCTATAATTCACCCCTCCACTTT.

The rearrangement joins TRBV7-9 to TRBJ1-6; D gene uncertain. V lost 5 bases and J 4 bases, leaving 9 bases between the germline ends. In germline, CDR1 is SEHNR, CDR2 FQNEAQ (reference sequence). There are 14 residues in the CDR3. The CDR3 coding sequence is TGTGCCAGCAGCCACGACGGTTATAATTCACCCCTCCACTTT. It specifies CASSHDGYNSPLHF.

The V gene is TRBV27, the J gene TRBJ1-5; D not resolved. CDR3 length: 12 residues. CDR1 and CDR2 (germline): MNHEY, SMNVEV (reference sequence). Trimming shortened V by 8 bases and J by 3 bases, and 8 bases separated the two germline ends. The CDR3 sequence: CASGSVNQPQHF. For the CDR3, the DNA is TGTGCCAGCGGGTCCGTCAATCAGCCCCAGCATTTT.

J is TRBJ2-7 and V is TRBV10-3, with 7 bases lining up with TRBD1. From germline, CDR1 is ENHRY and CDR2 SYGVKD. V lost 0 bases to trimming and J lost 5 bases; unmatched junction nucleotides: 7. This CDR3 spans 15 amino acids. The chain's CDR3 is CAISESGTDLNEQYF. Here the CDR3 DNA reads TGTGCCATCAGTGAGTCCGGGACAGACCTTAACGAGCAGTACTTC.

The rearrangement links TRBV29-1 to TRBJ2-1; D might be TRBD2 (6 bases). CDR1 SQVTM and CDR2 ANQGSEA come from the germline V gene. This CDR3 has 10 amino acids. The CDR3 is CRAGRDEQFF. The CDR3 region has the DNA TGCCGAGCCGGGAGAGATGAGCAGTTCTTC.

This chain links TRBV29-1 with TRBJ2-2; 8 positions agree with TRBD1. This CDR3 is built from 13 residues. Unmatched junction bases numbered 5, after V lost 7 bases and J lost 4 bases. Looked up from germline, CDR1 is SQVTM and CDR2 is ANQGSEA. CDR3 nucleotide sequence: TGCAGCGCCGACAGGGGAAGCACCGGGGAGCTGTTTTTT. This translates into CSADRGSTGELFF.

This clone was found once. The rearrangement joins TRBV6-5 to TRBJ2-5; D call uncertain. V lost 5 bases, J lost 4 bases, and 11 bases lay in between. The germline CDR1 and CDR2 sequences are MNHEY and SVGAGI. The CDR3 totals 13 residues. CDR3 coding DNA: TGTGCCAGCAGTCGCTCGGGTGGAGAGACCCAGTACTTC. Its translation is CASSRSGGETQYF.

The chain couples TRBV6-6 to TRBJ1-6, with unresolved D. CDR1 is MNHNY, CDR2 SVGAGI, per germline (reference sequence). CDR3 length: 13 residues. V was trimmed by 0 bases and J by 18 bases, leaving 15 bases between them. The CDR3 is CASSYSGELVSHF. In nucleotides, the CDR3 is TGTGCCAGCAGTTACTCTGGGGAATTAGTGTCCCACTTT.

This clone was recorded many times. V is TRBV10-1 and J is TRBJ2-2; 7 bases are shared with TRBD2. Trimming at V came to 6 bases and at J to 5 bases, leaving 9 bases not matched to a gene. This CDR3 has 15 residues. Per the germline V gene, CDR1 is WNHNN and CDR2 is SYGVQD (reference sequence). In nucleotides, the CDR3 is TGCGCCAGCAGCGTGGGGATAGCGGGTACCGGGGAGCTGTTTTTT. Its translation is CASSVGIAGTGELFF.

The J gene is TRBJ2-7, the V gene TRBV30; 7 bases align to TRBD1. CDR3 length: 16 amino acids. Germline CDR1 GTSNPN, CDR2 SVGIG (reference sequence). With 0 bases clipped from V and 3 bases from J, the junction kept 11 bases outside the gene matches. CDR3 residues: CAWSVTAGGQIYEQYF. The CDR3 DNA reads as TGTGCCTGGAGTGTAACAGCTGGGGGACAGATCTACGAGCAGTACTTC.

This clone appeared a single time. The chain combines TRBV29-1 with TRBJ1-1; 9 nucleotides match TRBD1. Germline V gives CDR1 SQVTM, CDR2 ANQGSEA. Germline trimming cut 4 bases from V and 4 bases from J; bases unmatched to any gene: 10. The CDR3 loop spans 15 amino acids. Here the CDR3 DNA reads TGCAGCGTTGTTCTCTGGGGACAGGGTTTCACTGAAGCTTTCTTT. Protein product: CSVVLWGQGFTEAFF.

This sequence joins TRBV6-1 and TRBJ1-4; D remains ambiguous. Germline CDR1 MNHNS, CDR2 SASEGT. The V gene lost 3 bases and the J gene lost 4 bases, with 12 bases spanning the gap. This CDR3 is built from 15 residues. The CDR3 DNA follows: TGTGCCAGCAGTGAGACCGTTCAATTTAATGAAAAACTGTTTTTT. This translates into CASSETVQFNEKLFF.

V and J are TRBV6-6 and TRBJ2-3; TRBD2 might be the D (6 bases). This CDR3 has 11 residues. The ends were cut back, 11 bases at V and 6 bases at J, with 12 bases in the middle. The V gene's germline CDR1 is MNHNY and CDR2 SVGAGI (reference sequence). CDR3 coding DNA: TGTGCCGGGGGGAACAGGGATACGCAGTATTTT. Translation gives CAGGNRDTQYF.

The gene calls are TRBV5-4 and TRBJ2-4; D is ambiguous. Per germline, CDR1 SGHNT and CDR2 YYREEE (reference sequence). V gave up 4 bases and J gave up 2 bases, with 13 bases separating them. CDR3 length: 15 amino acids. CDR3 nucleotides: TGTGCCAGCAGCGCCCCCGGGTTGTCCAAAAACATTCAGTACTTC. Translated, it gives CASSAPGLSKNIQYF.

The sample holds a few counts of this clone. The CDR3, as DNA: TGTGCCAGCAGCCCAGGGTACGGAGAGACCCAGTACTTC. Translation gives CASSPGYGETQYF. The rearrangement links TRBV7-3 to TRBJ2-5, with a weak D call TRBD1 (5 bases). Between the trimmed V and J ends, which lost 5 bases and 4 bases, there was a span of 11 bases. The CDR3 extends over 13 amino acids. Per germline, CDR1 SGHTA and CDR2 FQGTGA. The full variable domain, with the rest looked up from reference TRBV7-3 and TRBJ2-5, is GAGVSQTPSNKVTEKGKYVELRCDPISGHTALYWYRQSLGQGPEFLIYFQGTGAADDSGLPNDRFFAVRPEGSVSTLKIQRTERGDSAVYLCASSPGYGETQYFGPGTRLLVL.

CDR3 in DNA: TGTGCCACCAGCAGAGAAGGGACAGGGACTGAAGCTTTCTTT. Its translation: CATSREGTGTEAFF. The rearrangement uses TRBV15 and TRBJ1-1; TRBD1 matches at 9 bases. J gave up 5 bases and V 0 bases, and 1 base lay outside the gene matches. The CDR3 loop spans 14 amino acids. CDR1 is LNHNV, CDR2 YYDKDF, per germline (reference sequence).

V usage is TRBV18 and J usage is TRBJ2-5; D unresolved. Trimming stripped 3 bases from V and 0 bases from J, with 5 bases between. The CDR3 is made up of 13 amino acids. The germline gives CDR1 KGHSH, CDR2 LQKENI. CDR3 DNA: TGTGCCAGCTCACCGGGGAACCAAGAGACCCAGTACTTC. As protein: CASSPGNQETQYF.

The chain links TRBV15 to TRBJ2-3; D might be TRBD1 or TRBD2, each matching 5 bases. The germline V gene has CDR1 LNHNV and CDR2 YYDKDF (reference sequence). Trimming stripped 1 base from V and 3 bases from J, with 14 bases between. The CDR3 loop spans 16 amino acids. In nucleotides, the CDR3 is TGTGCCACCAGCAGAGTCGTTCCAGGGAGAACAGATACGCAGTATTTT. Amino acid sequence: CATSRVVPGRTDTQYF.

In its sample, this clone was seen a few times. The V call is TRBV5-4, the J call TRBJ1-1, with 9 bases matching TRBD1. The CDR3 loop spans 16 amino acids. The germline V gene encodes CDR1 SGHNT and CDR2 YYREEE (reference sequence). The V and J ends lost 4 bases and 0 bases, in that order; junction bases with no gene match: 7. The CDR3 DNA sequence: TGTGCCAGCAGCCCGGGACAGGGCAACATGAACACTGAAGCTTTCTTT. It codes for CASSPGQGNMNTEAFF.

This clone was observed a few times. The chain combines TRBV29-1 with TRBJ1-4; D is uncertain. Trimming stripped 8 bases from V and 7 bases from J, with 11 bases between. The CDR3 spans 11 residues. The germline CDR1 and CDR2 sequences are SQVTM and ANQGSEA. For the CDR3, the DNA is TGCAGCTTTCGGACCGCTGAAAAACTGTTTTTT. Residues: CSFRTAEKLFF.

This chain connects TRBV29-1 to TRBJ1-1; tentatively, D is TRBD1 (6 bases). Germline loops: CDR1 SQVTM, CDR2 ANQGSEA. This CDR3 spans 12 amino acids. Trimming removed 4 bases from V and 7 bases from J, with 13 bases in between. CDR3 in amino acids: CSVVPTGNEAFF. The CDR3 bases are TGCAGCGTTGTCCCGACAGGCAATGAAGCTTTCTTT.

The V gene is TRBV29-1, the J gene TRBJ1-1; a weak D match, TRBD1 (6 bases). CDR3 length equals 13 residues. Germline-derived CDR1 and CDR2 are SQVTM and ANQGSEA. V dropped 7 bases and J dropped 2 bases, with 14 bases sitting between them. For the CDR3, the DNA is TGCAGCGCCGAGGAGGGGACAAACACTGAAGCTTTCTTT. This sequence encodes CSAEEGTNTEAFF.

The chain has TRBV7-9 and TRBJ2-7; 8 bases are shared with TRBD1. This CDR3 comprises 15 residues. CDR1 is SEHNR and CDR2 is FQNEAQ in the germline V gene (reference sequence). With 2 bases clipped from V and 3 bases from J, the junction kept 6 bases outside the gene matches. For the CDR3, the DNA is TGTGCCAGCAGCTTAATGGGACAGGAGATCTACGAGCAGTACTTC. This sequence encodes CASSLMGQEIYEQYF.

The chain combines TRBV29-1 with TRBJ2-5; the D is unclear. The V end was cut by 2 bases, the J end by 5 bases, with 6 bases between. The CDR3 contains 11 residues. From germline, CDR1 is SQVTM and CDR2 ANQGSEA. The CDR3 DNA reads as TGCAGCGTTGAAAGATCGGAGACCCAGTACTTC. It specifies CSVERSETQYF. The full variable domain, completed using reference TRBV29-1 and TRBJ2-5, is SAVISQKPSRDICQRGTSLTIQCQVDSQVTMMFWYRQQPGQSLTLIATANQGSEATYESGFVIDKFPISRPNLTFSTLTVSNMSPEDSSIYLCSVERSETQYFGPGTRLLVL.

This clone was recorded once. The V gene is TRBV6-1, the J gene TRBJ2-7; D not resolved. Per germline, CDR1 MNHNS and CDR2 SASEGT. The CDR3 loop spans 15 amino acids. The germline V and J ends were trimmed by 0 bases and 1 base, with 10 bases remaining between them. The chain's CDR3 is CASSEAQVRSYEQYF. In DNA form, the CDR3 reads TGTGCCAGCAGTGAAGCGCAAGTTCGGTCCTACGAGCAGTACTTC.

The J gene is TRBJ1-6, the V gene TRBV7-8, with a weak D call TRBD1 (6 bases). Germline CDR1 reads SGHVS; CDR2 reads FQNEAQ. The V gene lost 5 bases and the J gene lost 7 bases, with 12 bases spanning the gap. There are 14 residues in the CDR3. CDR3 DNA sequence: TGTGCCAGCAGCCCCAGGGGTCTGAATTCACCCCTCCACTTT. It translates to CASSPRGLNSPLHF.